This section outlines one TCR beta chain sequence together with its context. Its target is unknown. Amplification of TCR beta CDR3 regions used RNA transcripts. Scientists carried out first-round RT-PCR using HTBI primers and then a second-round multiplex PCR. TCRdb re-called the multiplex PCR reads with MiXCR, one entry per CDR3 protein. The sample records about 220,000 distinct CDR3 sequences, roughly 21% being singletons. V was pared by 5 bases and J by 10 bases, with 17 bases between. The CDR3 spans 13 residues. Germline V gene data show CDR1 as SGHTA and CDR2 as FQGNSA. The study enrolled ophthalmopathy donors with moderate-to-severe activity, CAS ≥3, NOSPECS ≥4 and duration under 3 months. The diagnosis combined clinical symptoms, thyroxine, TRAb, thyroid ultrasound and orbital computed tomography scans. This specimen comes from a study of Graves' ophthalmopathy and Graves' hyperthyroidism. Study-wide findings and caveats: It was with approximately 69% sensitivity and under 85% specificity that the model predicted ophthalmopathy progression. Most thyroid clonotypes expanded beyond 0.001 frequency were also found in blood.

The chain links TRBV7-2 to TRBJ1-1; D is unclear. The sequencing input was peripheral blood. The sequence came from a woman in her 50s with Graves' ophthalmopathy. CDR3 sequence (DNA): TGTGCCAGCAGCCCCGAGGGCCTCACCGGAGCTTTCTTT. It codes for CASSPEGLTGAFF.